The 24 T cell receptor beta chains below were found in one sample sequenced in a study of a mutant IDH1 vaccine in newly diagnosed glioma. These receptors are not linked to any known antigen. Time point: week 47, end of study. The investigators gave 300 ug of mutant IDH1 20-mer peptide in each vaccine dose, together with topical imiquimod. Clones were sequenced by immunoSEQ multiplex PCR, and TCRdb holds only the in-frame ones, with some missing. This sample has some 38,000 clones, with roughly four fifths found just once. The input for sequencing was PBMCs, taken from a glioma patient whose treatment included an IDH1 peptide vaccine. Receptor source: a man aged 35 to 55 with glioma.

The chain combines TRBV5-1 with TRBJ2-1; possible D gene TRBD2, 6 bases. This CDR3 contains 15 residues. Deletions cut 1 base from V and 5 bases from J, with 13 bases between. Germline assignment: CDR1 SGHRS and CDR2 YFSETQ. This CDR3 reads CASSLRAAGNNEQFF. The CDR3 nucleotides are TGCGCCAGCAGCTTGCGGGCGGCGGGAAACAATGAGCAGTTCTTC.

The chain recombines TRBV2 with TRBJ2-5; TRBD1 aligns across 7 bases. The CDR3 has 13 amino acids. V dropped 8 bases and J dropped 5; count of bases not matched to a gene: 8. CDR1 and CDR2 (germline): SNHLY, FYNNEI. CDR3 in amino acids: CASDRVVRETQYF. In DNA form, the CDR3 reads TGTGCCAGCGACAGGGTGGTGAGGGAGACCCAGTACTTC.

This clone was detected once. The V and J genes are TRBV19 and TRBJ2-5; D might be TRBD1 or TRBD2, each matching 7 bases. Germline CDR1 reads LNHDA; CDR2 reads SQIVND (reference sequence). The CDR3 is 13 residues long. Between the trimmed V and J ends, which lost 3 bases and 9 bases, there was a span of 14 bases. The CDR3 loop is CASSILGGGAQYF. The CDR3 coding sequence is TGTGCCAGTAGTATCTTGGGAGGGGGCGCCCAGTACTTC.

Here the CDR3 reads CASSYEVDREQFF. The CDR3 bases are TGTGCCAGCAGTTACGAAGTGGACCGTGAGCAGTTCTTC. The chain links TRBV6-5 to TRBJ2-1; D gene uncertain. Germline CDR1 reads MNHEY; CDR2 reads SVGAGI. The V gene lost 2 bases and the J gene lost 9 bases, with 11 bases spanning the gap. The CDR3 is made up of 13 amino acids.

The chain is built from TRBV7-2 and TRBJ2-1; 8 bases agree with TRBD2. CDR1 and CDR2 (germline): SGHTA, FQGNSA. Losses at the gene ends were 4 bases for V and 8 bases for J; bases not matched to a gene: 10. The CDR3 totals 15 residues. CDR3 coding DNA: TGTGCCAGCAGCTCCAACCCGGGACTAGGCGATGAGCAGTTCTTC. This sequence encodes CASSSNPGLGDEQFF.

This clone was seen only once. The rearrangement uses TRBV4-1 and TRBJ1-4; maybe TRBD1 (6 bases). The V end lost 2 bases, the J end lost 10 bases, and 23 bases lay between the germline ends. The CDR3 contains 17 residues. Germline values: CDR1 MGHRA, CDR2 YSYEKL. The CDR3 nucleotides read TGCGCCAGCAGCCAATTTTTAATGATGCAGGGGCGCGGAAAACTGTTTTTT. Translation gives CASSQFLMMQGRGKLFF.

This clone turned up a few times. The chain is built from TRBV7-9 and TRBJ1-1; TRBD1 matches at 8 bases. Germline CDR1 and CDR2: SEHNR and FQNEAQ (reference sequence). V shed 5 bases, J shed 4 bases, and the junction held 9 bases outside the gene matches. The CDR3 spans 15 residues. The CDR3 loop is CASSPRGTGITEAFF. The CDR3 DNA reads as TGTGCCAGCAGCCCACGCGGGACAGGAATCACTGAAGCTTTCTTT. Supplemented by reference TRBV7-9 and TRBJ1-1, the full variable domain reads DTGVSQNPRHKITKRGQNVTFRCDPISEHNRLYWYRQTLGQGPEFLTYFQNEAQLEKSRLLSDRFSAERPKGSFSTLEIQRTEQGDSAMYLCASSPRGTGITEAFFGQGTRLTVV.

This clone was observed a handful of times. The J gene is TRBJ2-7, the V gene TRBV6-1; the D gene is possibly TRBD1 (5 bases). V lost 3 bases to trimming and J lost 0 bases, with 9 bases between them. CDR1 is MNHNS, CDR2 SASEGT, per germline. CDR3 length equals 14 residues. CDR3 in DNA: TGTGCCAGCAGTGAGGGGCATCCCTCCTACGAGCAGTACTTC. This encodes CASSEGHPSYEQYF.

This chain joins TRBV4-2 and TRBJ1-2, with a weak D call TRBD1 (5 bases). This CDR3 is 14 amino acids long. CDR1 LGHNA and CDR2 YNFKEQ come from the germline V gene. The ends were cut back, 0 bases at V and 4 bases at J, with 9 bases in the middle. The CDR3 sequence is CASSQEWDGYGYTF. CDR3 DNA sequence: TGTGCCAGCAGCCAAGAGTGGGACGGCTATGGCTACACCTTC.

This chain joins TRBV19 and TRBJ1-1; no clear D gene. Trimming left V 5 bases short and J 2 bases short, with 15 bases between. This CDR3 spans 15 amino acids. Germline CDR1 is LNHDA and CDR2 is SQIVND (reference sequence). CDR3 in amino acids: CASSPRSSSNTEAFF. The CDR3 DNA sequence: TGTGCCAGTAGTCCACGTTCGTCCAGCAACACTGAAGCTTTCTTT.

This clone was detected only once. This sequence joins TRBV5-1 and TRBJ2-3, with a possible D match to TRBD1 (6 bases). Per the germline V gene, CDR1 is SGHRS and CDR2 is YFSETQ. The CDR3 loop spans 15 amino acids. The germline V and J ends were trimmed by 4 bases and 5 bases, with 17 bases remaining between them. Written as DNA, the CDR3 is TGCGCCAGCAGCCGCTCCCTACAGGGCGGAGATACGCAGTATTTT. It codes for CASSRSLQGGDTQYF. Full variable domain (remainder filled in from reference TRBV5-1 and TRBJ2-3): KAGVTQTPRYLIKTRGQQVTLSCSPISGHRSVSWYQQTPGQGLQFLFEYFSETQRNKGNFPGRFSGRQFSNSRSEMNVSTLELGDSALYLCASSRSLQGGDTQYFGPGTRLTVL.

The genes are TRBV29-1 and TRBJ2-3; 9 bases are a match to TRBD2. This CDR3 is 14 amino acids long. Trimming took 4 bases from V and 6 from J; bases not matched to a gene: 8. CDR1 is SQVTM and CDR2 is ANQGSEA in the germline V gene. The CDR3 DNA is TGCAGCGTTGCTGTGGGCGGGAGGGGGGATACGCAGTATTTT. Translated: CSVAVGGRGDTQYF.

The chain uses TRBV6-5 and TRBJ1-1; tentative D call: TRBD1 (5 bases). Germline CDR1 is MNHEY and CDR2 is SVGAGI. V gave up 5 bases and J gave up 10 bases, with 11 bases separating them. This CDR3 has 11 amino acids. The CDR3 sequence is CASSQGSGAFF. DNA for the CDR3: TGTGCCAGCAGTCAGGGTTCAGGAGCTTTCTTT.

The V and J genes are TRBV6-5 and TRBJ1-1; D might be TRBD1 (5 bases). Looked up from germline, CDR1 is MNHEY and CDR2 is SVGAGI. V dropped 6 bases and J dropped 0 bases, with 14 bases sitting between them. CDR3 length equals 15 residues. The CDR3 loop is CASSGTVSMNTEAFF. In DNA form, the CDR3 reads TGTGCCAGCAGCGGGACGGTGAGCATGAACACTGAAGCTTTCTTT.

The chain carries TRBV25-1 and TRBJ1-1; D not resolved. The CDR3 runs to 13 residues. Germline V CDR1 and CDR2: MGHDK, SYGVNS. Between the trimmed V and J ends, which lost 2 bases and 2 bases, there was a span of 6 bases. CDR3 DNA sequence: TGTGCCAGCAGTGAAGGCCAAAACACTGAAGCTTTCTTT. Protein: CASSEGQNTEAFF.

A single count supports this clone. The V call is TRBV6-5, the J call TRBJ2-2, with TRBD2 matching over 9 bases. In germline, CDR1 is MNHEY, CDR2 SVGAGI. The CDR3 is 16 residues long. The J segment lost 3 bases and the V segment lost 0 bases, leaving 2 bases of the junction unmatched. The CDR3 DNA reads as TGTGCCAGCAGTTACTCTGGCGGGGGGGACACCGGGGAGCTGTTTTTT. Translating it yields CASSYSGGGDTGELFF.

This chain links TRBV6-5 with TRBJ2-4, with D tentatively TRBD1 or TRBD2 (5 bases each). V was trimmed by 6 bases and J by 0 bases, leaving 9 bases between them. CDR1 and CDR2 from the germline V gene are MNHEY and SVGAGI. The CDR3 has 14 amino acids. CDR3 sequence reads: CASRDGGAKNIQYF. The CDR3 DNA sequence: TGTGCCAGCAGAGATGGGGGAGCCAAAAACATTCAGTACTTC.

V usage is TRBV14 and J usage is TRBJ2-5, with D unresolved. Trimming removed 5 bases at V and 1 base at J, with 11 bases between. CDR3 size: 14 residues. Germline CDR1 is SGHDN and CDR2 is FVKESK. The CDR3 region is CASSFRAFQETQYF. The DNA of the CDR3 is TGTGCCAGCAGCTTTCGGGCATTCCAAGAGACCCAGTACTTC.

V usage is TRBV7-2 and J usage is TRBJ1-1, with unresolved D. V was pared by 2 bases and J by 4 bases, with 5 bases between. CDR3 size: 12 residues. CDR1 and CDR2 from the germline V gene are SGHTA and FQGNSA. The CDR3 bases are TGTGCCAGCAGCTTATTGGGCACTGAAGCTTTCTTT. This gives the protein CASSLLGTEAFF.

This chain uses TRBV29-1 with TRBJ2-7; 7 positions match TRBD1. Losses at the gene ends were 2 bases for V and 2 bases for J; bases not matched to a gene: 3. Germline V gene sequence: CDR1 SQVTM, CDR2 ANQGSEA. This CDR3 has 13 residues. The CDR3 DNA follows: TGCAGCGTTGAAATGACAGGGACCTACGAGCAGTACTTC. Protein: CSVEMTGTYEQYF.

The chain recombines TRBV7-6 with TRBJ2-7, with D tentatively TRBD1 (6 bases). V gave up 5 bases and J gave up 5 bases, with 10 bases separating them. Germline values: CDR1 SGHVS, CDR2 FNYEAQ. This CDR3 is 12 amino acids long. CDR3 region: CASSPQGNEQYF. Written as DNA, the CDR3 is TGTGCCAGCAGCCCGCAGGGGAACGAGCAGTACTTC.

This clone was seen only once. This specimen includes other DNA sequences encoding the same CDR3. The chain links TRBV10-2 to TRBJ2-1, with 11 bases fitting TRBD2. V dropped 4 bases and J dropped 4; count of bases not matched to a gene: 3. CDR1 is WSHSY, CDR2 SAAADI, per germline. The CDR3 has 15 amino acids. The CDR3: CASSGTSGSYNEQFF. DNA of the CDR3: TGCGCCAGCAGTGGGACTAGCGGGTCTTACAATGAGCAGTTCTTC.

V and J are TRBV7-2 and TRBJ1-5; 7 positions agree with TRBD1. CDR1 and CDR2 from the germline V gene are SGHTA and FQGNSA. The CDR3 consists of 16 residues. V lost 5 bases, J lost 2 bases, and 9 bases stayed unmatched. The CDR3 loop reads CASSPRTGSGNQPQHF. The CDR3 nucleotides are TGTGCCAGCAGCCCTAGGACAGGTAGCGGCAATCAGCCCCAGCATTTT.

The CDR3 region is CASSSAGRAGTQYF. The DNA of the CDR3 is TGTGCCAGCAGTTCGGCGGGCAGGGCTGGGACCCAGTACTTC. V and J are TRBV27 and TRBJ2-5; either TRBD1 or TRBD2 may supply D (5 bases each). V shed 4 bases and J shed 7 bases, with 16 bases lying between them. This CDR3 is 14 amino acids long. Germline values: CDR1 MNHEY, CDR2 SMNVEV (reference sequence).